This T cell receptor beta chain is from a study of naive and memory T cell subsets. Study observations and caveats: TCR abundance followed a power law differing between naive and memory subsets. Diversity fell and Gini index rose from naive through CM, EM, EMRA. Over 85% of naive TCR sequences appeared only once, unlike memory subsets. TCR counts from RNA may reflect activation-linked expression changes. A few larger clonotypes appeared in naive repertoires, especially CD8, possibly memory cells re-expressing CD45RA.

This CDR3 contains 13 residues. Germline CDR1 is KGHSH and CDR2 is LQKENI. V was shortened by 6 bases and J by 9 bases, with 17 bases between the two germline ends. Both TRBC1 and TRBC2 were covered by a beta constant-region primer of two equimolar oligonucleotides. Nested alpha and beta constant-region primers with the SP2 primer drove four PCR rounds on ligated cDNA. TCRdb reprocessed the UMI-ligation and nested PCR reads with MiXCR, giving one entry per CDR3 protein. Altogether 99,000 or so distinct CDR3 sequences are present, around 15% being singletons, with the ten largest covering around 2.7%. This clonotype turned up a few times. The antigen is undetermined.

The clonotype comes from a human donor in good health. This chain links TRBV18 with TRBJ1-1; a possible D gene is TRBD1 (5 bases). Sequenced input: naive CD8+ T cells from blood. The CDR3, as DNA: TGTGCCAGCTCCCCCCGGGACGACCGCCAAGCTTTCTTT. Translated: CASSPRDDRQAFF.